The source of this T cell receptor (beta chain) is a study of Tregs in tolerant kidney transplant recipients. A note on this clone: The read terminates 3 residues before the CDR3 end, so the remaining end is supplied by the germline J gene.

This CDR3 spans 14 amino acids. V was shortened by 4 bases and J by 4 bases, with 13 bases between the two germline ends. CDR1 and CDR2 from the germline V gene are PRHDT and FYEKMQ (reference sequence). Sequenced by immunoSEQ multiplex PCR; TCRdb stores in-frame clones only, minus some. The repertoire table contains 25,000 to 35,000 clones. This TCR was sampled from a human donor who received a combined kidney and bone marrow transplant. The chain carries TRBV13 and TRBJ1-1; D may be TRBD1 (6 bases). This sample comprised CD8+ T cells from blood, obtained before the transplant. CDR3 sequence reads: CASSSQGGGTEAFF. CDR3 bases read: TGTGCCAGCAGCTCACAGGGAGGGGGCACTGAA.